The source of this TCR beta chain is a study of cytomegalovirus exposure and HLA in healthy donors. For the study at large: The 666 first-cohort repertoires shared a platform with the approximately 120 validation repertoires, as reported in a later analysis.

This CDR3 contains 12 residues. Between the trimmed V and J ends, which lost 1 base and 6 bases, there was a span of 6 bases. Germline V CDR1 and CDR2: MGHDK, SYGVNS. The data were produced by immunoSEQ multiplex PCR, yet TCRdb's version contains in-frame clones alone and is incomplete. Among a few hundred thousand clones listed, roughly 88% were seen once. Whole-study findings and limits: Confirmation was obtained in vitro that a few CMV-associated chains are specific for CMV antigens. Whilst most TCR sequences proved rare, a subset of public TCRs occurred across many donors.

In this sample, this clone turned up a few times. Antigen unknown. The sequence was obtained from a woman aged 18-29 years in good health and CMV-seronegative. V and J are TRBV25-1 and TRBJ1-2, with D unclear. The sequencing sample was made of PBMCs. CDR3 in DNA: TGTGCCAGCAGTGAATTGGGAGATGGCTACACCTTC. Residues: CASSELGDGYTF.